This T cell receptor (beta chain) was recovered during a study of neurological immune-mediated disorders. Unsorted libraries were prepared from 2 million PBMCs that had been stored at -80 C. This clonotype was picked up many times. Over 180 million TCR-beta sequences from 15-18 subjects came from every sequencing run. One entry per CDR3 protein results from TCRdb running MiXCR on the 5' RACE reads. Altogether about 95,000 distinct CDR3 sequences are present, roughly 4% being singletons, with the ten largest covering 5.5% to 6.5%. Trimming removed 4 bases at V and 2 bases at J, with 12 bases between. This CDR3 is 15 amino acids long. Germline-derived CDR1 and CDR2 are SGHTA and FQGNSA.

Material for sequencing was PBMCs. The chain uses TRBV7-2 and TRBJ1-5; D remains ambiguous. The TCR sequence derives from a young woman with multiple sclerosis. The CDR3 sequence is CASSSPQEGNQPQHF. CDR3 sequence (DNA): TGTGCCAGCAGCTCCCCTCAGGAGGGCAATCAGCCCCAGCATTTT.